Following are 20 T cell receptor beta chains from one sample sequenced in a study of cytomegalovirus exposure and HLA in healthy donors (dated by TCRdb to 2016 to 2017). The library was prepared using the immunoSEQ multiplex PCR assay. For the multiplex PCR, a mixture combining 60 forward primers for TCR Vbeta segments and 13 reverse primers for TCR Jbeta segments was used. TCRdb limited this immuneACCESS table to in-frame rearrangements with V and J called. A share of clones is missing; checked studies link under half to unresolved V genes, and the rest is unexplained. The sample table contains more than 90,000 clones; only one count was recorded for over 70% of them. The top ten clones comprise under 11% of the sample. Input material: PBMCs. The receptors come from a man aged 50 or older in good health and CMV-seronegative.

This chain uses TRBV28 with TRBJ2-3, with 7 bases lining up with TRBD2. V lost 6 bases and J lost 0; bases outside the gene matches: 9. Germline values: CDR1 MDHEN, CDR2 SYDVKM. The CDR3 loop spans 16 amino acids. This chain's CDR3 is CASRLGGFLSTDTQYF. The DNA for the CDR3 is TGTGCCAGCAGGCTCGGGGGGTTTCTTAGCACAGATACGCAGTATTTT.

V gene TRBV7-6 combines with J gene TRBJ2-7; 7 positions match TRBD2. Germline-derived CDR1 and CDR2 are SGHVS and FNYEAQ. J lost 2 bases, V lost 5 bases, and 12 bases had no gene match. CDR3 size: 16 residues. The CDR3 loop is CASSAEGRETTYEQYF. The CDR3 DNA reads TGTGCCAGCAGCGCCGAAGGGCGGGAGACAACCTACGAGCAGTACTTC.

V gene TRBV2 combines with J gene TRBJ1-5, with D tentatively TRBD1 (5 bases). Per the germline V gene, CDR1 is SNHLY and CDR2 is FYNNEI. V lost 6 bases to trimming and J lost 6 bases, with 12 bases between them. There are 13 residues in the CDR3. The CDR3 bases are TGTGCCAGCAGCCTCCAGGGAGGTCAGCCCCAGCATTTT. Translated: CASSLQGGQPQHF.

The chain couples TRBV5-6 to TRBJ2-2, with 14 bases lining up with TRBD2. The V gene end was trimmed by 2 bases and the J gene end by 4 bases; junction bases not matched to a gene: 7. The CDR3 has 18 residues. Looked up from germline, CDR1 is SGHDT and CDR2 is YYEEEE. DNA for the CDR3: TGTGCCAGCAGCTTCCCGGGACTAGCGGGGGCTGTCACCGGGGAGCTGTTTTTT. Its translation: CASSFPGLAGAVTGELFF.

V gene TRBV9 combines with J gene TRBJ2-7; TRBD2 might be the D (6 bases). Germline loops: CDR1 SGDLS, CDR2 YYNGEE. CDR3 length: 15 residues. Trimming stripped 0 bases from V and 0 bases from J, with 10 bases between. This CDR3 is CASSVGDGSSYEQYF. The CDR3 DNA reads as TGTGCCAGCAGCGTAGGTGACGGGAGCTCCTACGAGCAGTACTTC.

The chain couples TRBV7-8 to TRBJ1-4, with unresolved D. This CDR3 has 14 residues. Germline V CDR1 and CDR2: SGHVS, FQNEAQ. Trimming removed 4 bases from V and 8 bases from J, with 14 bases in between. For the CDR3, the DNA is TGTGCCAGCAGCTCGCGATCCCCATCCGAAAAACTGTTTTTT. Residues: CASSSRSPSEKLFF.

This rearrangement joins TRBV15 to TRBJ2-3; tentative D call: TRBD1 (6 bases). Germline values: CDR1 LNHNV, CDR2 YYDKDF (reference sequence). The CDR3 is made up of 15 amino acids. V was trimmed by 1 base and J by 1 base, leaving 9 bases between them. The CDR3 DNA reads TGTGCCACCAGCAGAGTACAGGGTGGCACAGATACGCAGTATTTT. Translation: CATSRVQGGTDTQYF.

V is TRBV7-6 and J is TRBJ2-7; 7 bases line up with TRBD1. The J segment lost 5 bases and the V segment lost 5 bases, leaving 9 bases of the junction unmatched. Germline assignment: CDR1 SGHVS and CDR2 FNYEAQ. CDR3 length equals 14 residues. As DNA, the CDR3 is TGTGCCAGCAGCCCAGAGACAGGGTACCACGAGCAGTACTTC. It yields the protein CASSPETGYHEQYF.

The CDR3 reads CASSSTQETQYF. The CDR3 nucleotides are TGTGCCAGCAGCTCTACCCAAGAGACCCAGTACTTC. The chain is built from TRBV11-2 and TRBJ2-5; D is ambiguous. The CDR3 has 12 amino acids. The V gene lost 4 bases and the J gene lost 1 base, with 4 bases spanning the gap. CDR1 is SGHAT and CDR2 is FQNNGV in the germline V gene.

The chain carries TRBV6-5 and TRBJ1-1; D is perhaps TRBD1 (6 bases). The germline V gene encodes CDR1 MNHEY and CDR2 SVGAGI. The CDR3 has 13 amino acids. Trimming stripped 6 bases from V and 8 bases from J, with 16 bases between. The CDR3 DNA is TGTGCCAGCAGCCCGGGACATTTTGCCGAAGCTTTCTTT. Protein product: CASSPGHFAEAFF.

The V gene is TRBV5-1, the J gene TRBJ2-3; TRBD2 agrees at 11 bases. CDR1 SGHRS and CDR2 YFSETQ come from the germline V gene. V lost 4 bases and J lost 4; bases outside the gene matches: 11. The CDR3 is made up of 17 amino acids. The CDR3 loop reads CASSPNVAGGPADTQYF. The CDR3 DNA follows: TGCGCCAGCAGCCCAAATGTAGCGGGGGGGCCTGCAGATACGCAGTATTTT. The complete variable domain, with remaining parts taken from reference TRBV5-1 and TRBJ2-3, reads KAGVTQTPRYLIKTRGQQVTLSCSPISGHRSVSWYQQTPGQGLQFLFEYFSETQRNKGNFPGRFSGRQFSNSRSEMNVSTLELGDSALYLCASSPNVAGGPADTQYFGPGTRLTVL.

V gene TRBV19 combines with J gene TRBJ2-1; the D gene is possibly TRBD2 (7 bases). V shed 9 bases and J shed 9 bases, with 18 bases lying between them. The CDR3 consists of 13 residues. Germline lookup yields CDR1 LNHDA and CDR2 SQIVND (reference sequence). The CDR3 DNA sequence: TGTGCCAGACAGGGACTAAACTCTAGTGAGCAGTTCTTC. Translating it yields CARQGLNSSEQFF.

The chain employs TRBV7-9 and TRBJ2-3; unclear D gene. The ends were cut back, 10 bases at V and 2 bases at J, with 13 bases in the middle. From germline, CDR1 is SEHNR and CDR2 FQNEAQ (reference sequence). This CDR3 is 13 amino acids long. CDR3 coding DNA: TGTGCCAAGTACAGTTTAACCACAGATACGCAGTATTTT. This gives the protein CAKYSLTTDTQYF. Filled out from reference TRBV7-9 and TRBJ2-3, the complete variable domain reads DTGVSQNPRHKITKRGQNVTFRCDPISEHNRLYWYRQTLGQGPEFLTYFQNEAQLEKSRLLSDRFSAERPKGSFSTLEIQRTEQGDSAMYLCAKYSLTTDTQYFGPGTRLTVL.

The genes are TRBV30 and TRBJ2-6; D perhaps matches TRBD1 (6 bases). The CDR3 loop spans 14 amino acids. The V gene lost 8 bases and the J gene lost 2 bases, with 13 bases spanning the gap. The germline gives CDR1 GTSNPN, CDR2 SVGIG (reference sequence). The CDR3 loop reads CAESQGTGANVLTF. The CDR3 DNA reads TGTGCCGAGTCACAGGGAACTGGGGCCAACGTCCTGACTTTC.

The chain employs TRBV7-3 and TRBJ2-5; TRBD1 is a possible D gene (6 bases). CDR3 size: 15 residues. CDR1 and CDR2 (germline): SGHTA, FQGTGA. Trimming removed 5 bases from V and 1 base from J, with 14 bases in between. The CDR3 region is CASSILGTSQETQYF. The CDR3 DNA is TGTGCCAGCAGCATCCTCGGGACATCCCAAGAGACCCAGTACTTC.

The CDR3 sequence: CASSLRSDNLAVGELFF. The DNA of the CDR3 is TGTGCCAGCAGTTTAAGGTCGGACAACCTTGCGGTCGGGGAGCTGTTTTTT. This sequence joins TRBV27 and TRBJ2-2, with TRBD1 as a possible D gene (5 bases). Germline-derived CDR1 and CDR2 are MNHEY and SMNVEV (reference sequence). The CDR3 contains 17 residues. The V end was cut by 2 bases, the J end by 7 bases, with 20 bases between.

This chain links TRBV7-2 with TRBJ1-1; 7 bases agree with TRBD1. With 1 base clipped from V and 1 base from J, the junction kept 3 bases outside the gene matches. The CDR3 length is 15 residues. Germline V gene sequence: CDR1 SGHTA, CDR2 FQGNSA. This CDR3 reads CASSLETGENTEAFF. CDR3 nucleotides: TGTGCCAGCAGCTTAGAAACAGGGGAGAACACTGAAGCTTTCTTT.

The CDR3 sequence: CASSFGTGGNYGYTF. The CDR3 coding sequence is TGTGCCAGCAGCTTCGGGACAGGGGGGAACTATGGCTACACCTTC. The rearrangement links TRBV13 to TRBJ1-2; 11 bases are shared with TRBD1. Germline values: CDR1 PRHDT, CDR2 FYEKMQ (reference sequence). This CDR3 spans 15 amino acids. V was clipped by 3 bases and J by 2 bases; unmatched bases: 2.

The chain combines TRBV4-3 with TRBJ2-1; 10 bases line up with TRBD2. Trimming removed 0 bases from V and 7 bases from J; junction bases left unmatched: 6. The CDR3 has 16 residues. Per germline, CDR1 LGHNA and CDR2 YSLEER. CDR3 in amino acids: CASSQESGRAWNEQFF. The CDR3 region has the DNA TGCGCCAGCAGCCAAGAGAGCGGGAGGGCTTGGAATGAGCAGTTCTTC.

This rearrangement joins TRBV4-3 to TRBJ2-1; no reliable D call. The CDR3 is 14 amino acids. CDR1 is LGHNA, CDR2 YSLEER, per germline. The V gene lost 0 bases and the J gene lost 12 bases, with 15 bases spanning the gap. The CDR3 region has the DNA TGCGCCAGCAGCCAAGATCTAAACGTCTTCGGGCAGTTCTTC. Translation: CASSQDLNVFGQFF.